The clone carrying this T cell receptor (beta chain) was seen only once. The antigen remains undetermined. The data were obtained in a study of PD-1 blockade in classical Hodgkin lymphoma. General study findings and limits: TCR diversity in CD4+, not CD8+, cells rose significantly by C4D1.

Trimming stripped 1 base from V and 4 bases from J, with 13 bases between. CDR1 is SGHTA, CDR2 FQGNSA, per germline. This CDR3 contains 15 residues. Every patient experienced relapse after autologous stem cell transplantation, and brentuximab vedotin exposure varied. TCRdb keeps only in-frame clones here, not all; method: immunoSEQ multiplex PCR. The table shows 15,000 to 20,000 clones, with about 80% occurring only once. The sample consisted of peripheral blood mononuclear cells (PBMCs), taken at baseline. The chain has TRBV7-2 and TRBJ1-2; D may be TRBD1 (5 bases). The sequence was collected from a human donor with classical Hodgkin lymphoma. The CDR3 is CASSLVDTPSYGYTF. The CDR3 nucleotides are TGTGCCAGCAGCTTAGTGGACACCCCCAGCTATGGCTACACCTTC.